Below, 10 T cell receptor beta chains from the same sample are listed, as sequenced in a study of Graves' ophthalmopathy and Graves' hyperthyroidism. RNA transcripts yielded amplified TCR beta CDR3 regions. Second-round multiplex PCR followed a first-round RT-PCR using HTBI primers. TCRdb redid the calling of the multiplex PCR reads with MiXCR, one entry per CDR3 protein. The table lists around 340,000 distinct CDR3 sequences, 17% of them singletons. The specimen sequenced was peripheral blood. Every receptor here comes from an adult man with Graves' ophthalmopathy.

This clonotype was picked up many times. The chain employs TRBV7-2 and TRBJ1-5; tentative D call: TRBD1 (5 bases). Germline loops: CDR1 SGHTA, CDR2 FQGNSA. This CDR3 comprises 15 residues. V lost 0 bases and J 6 bases, leaving 12 bases between the germline ends. The CDR3 DNA reads as TGTGCCAGCAGCTTAGCCCAGGGTATGGGTCAGCCCCAGCATTTT. Amino acids: CASSLAQGMGQPQHF.

The genes are TRBV5-1 and TRBJ2-7; D gene ambiguous. V lost 4 bases to trimming and J lost 0 bases, with 11 bases between them. CDR3 length: 14 residues. The germline V gene has CDR1 SGHRS and CDR2 YFSETQ. CDR3 in amino acids: CASSPRASSYEQYF. The DNA for the CDR3 is TGCGCCAGCAGCCCTCGTGCTAGCTCCTACGAGCAGTACTTC. Full variable domain (missing parts from reference TRBV5-1 and TRBJ2-7): KAGVTQTPRYLIKTRGQQVTLSCSPISGHRSVSWYQQTPGQGLQFLFEYFSETQRNKGNFPGRFSGRQFSNSRSEMNVSTLELGDSALYLCASSPRASSYEQYFGPGTRLTVT.

The sample holds a few counts of this clonotype. V is TRBV11-1 and J is TRBJ2-7; D unresolved. This CDR3 contains 15 residues. V was pared by 3 bases and J by 0 bases, with 12 bases between. The germline V gene has CDR1 SGHAT and CDR2 FQDESV (reference sequence). CDR3 sequence: CASSFDRHNSYEQYF. DNA of the CDR3: TGTGCCAGCAGCTTTGATAGGCACAACTCCTACGAGCAGTACTTC.

The table lists this clonotype with many counts. CDR3 protein: CASSEGTPSEQYF. CDR3 in DNA: TGTGCCAGCAGTGAAGGGACTCCAAGCGAGCAGTACTTC. The chain recombines TRBV2 with TRBJ2-7; possible D gene TRBD2, 5 bases. Germline V gene sequence: CDR1 SNHLY, CDR2 FYNNEI. Trimming took off 1 base at V and 6 bases at J, with 10 bases between the two ends. This CDR3 has 13 amino acids.

This clonotype has a handful of counts. The chain employs TRBV2 and TRBJ1-6, with D tentatively TRBD1 (5 bases). This CDR3 has 14 residues. With 2 bases removed from V and 6 bases from J, the gap between germline ends came to 8 bases. Germline CDR1 and CDR2: SNHLY and FYNNEI. This CDR3 reads CASSERGRNSPLHF. The DNA of the CDR3 is TGTGCCAGCAGTGAAAGGGGACGTAATTCACCCCTCCACTTT.

The chain recombines TRBV6-2 or TRBV6-3 with TRBJ1-2, with a tentative D call TRBD1 (5 bases). This CDR3 spans 15 amino acids. With 0 bases removed from V and 1 base from J, the gap between germline ends came to 9 bases. Per the germline V gene, CDR1 is MNHEY and CDR2 is SVGEGT. The CDR3: CASSYSTAVNYGYTF. In nucleotides, the CDR3 is TGTGCCAGCAGTTACTCGACAGCGGTTAACTATGGCTACACCTTC.

This clonotype was recorded at least ten times. The chain is built from TRBV30 and TRBJ2-5; a possible D gene is TRBD2 (6 bases). Trimming removed 7 bases from V and 0 bases from J, with 9 bases in between. Looked up from germline, CDR1 is GTSNPN and CDR2 is SVGIG (reference sequence). CDR3 length: 12 residues. CDR3 amino acids: CASWDYQETQYF. DNA of the CDR3: TGTGCCTCTTGGGACTACCAAGAGACCCAGTACTTC.

This clonotype came up a few times. The chain joins TRBV30 to TRBJ1-1; D call uncertain. The CDR3 runs 18 residues. V gave up 0 bases and J gave up 1 base, with 21 bases separating them. Germline V gene lookup returns CDR1 GTSNPN and CDR2 SVGIG (reference sequence). CDR3: CAWSVFGGSYVWNTEAFF. CDR3 nucleotides: TGTGCCTGGAGTGTATTCGGTGGCAGCTACGTTTGGAACACTGAAGCTTTCTTT.

Concerning this clonotype itself: A junction end diverges from the germline sequence, so it may reflect a read error. The chain has TRBV6-2 or TRBV6-3 and TRBJ1-1; D is possibly TRBD1 (5 bases). CDR1 and CDR2 from the germline V gene are MNHEY and SVGEGT. This CDR3 is built from 13 residues. The CDR3 is CAISGTQNTEAFF. As DNA, the CDR3 is TGTGCCATCAGTGGGACCCAGAACACTGAAGCTTTCTTT.

On this clonotype itself: One end of the junction does not line up with germline, which may come from a read error. This rearrangement joins TRBV4-1 to TRBJ1-1, with D uncertain. This CDR3 has 16 amino acids. Germline lookup yields CDR1 MGHRA and CDR2 YSYEKL. The CDR3 nucleotides read TGCGCCAGCAGCCTCATGCGACGGGCGCTGAACACTGAAGCTTGCTTT. This translates into CASSLMRRALNTEACF.